The 22 T cell receptor beta chains below all came from one sample that was sequenced in a study of blood T cell repertoires in COVID-19. Method: immunoSEQ multiplex PCR; TCRdb's copy keeps in-frame clones and lacks some. The repertoire holds approximately 310,000 clones, around 87% seen once, with less than 9.5% in the top ten. Source material: peripheral blood. Receptors were obtained from a woman between 45 and 65 years old who had recovered from COVID-19.

This clone occurred a few times. V is TRBV5-1 and J is TRBJ2-7; D unclear. V dropped 0 bases and J dropped 0 bases, with 16 bases sitting between them. CDR3 size: 17 residues. Germline CDR1 and CDR2: SGHRS and YFSETQ. In DNA form, the CDR3 reads TGCGCCAGCAGCTTGGAGTCGGTAGCATGGAGCTCCTACGAGCAGTACTTC. Protein sequence: CASSLESVAWSSYEQYF.

This rearrangement joins TRBV13 to TRBJ2-5, with 7 bases that match TRBD2. Losses at the gene ends were 3 bases for V and 1 base for J; bases not matched to a gene: 5. The germline gives CDR1 PRHDT, CDR2 FYEKMQ (reference sequence). CDR3 size: 15 residues. The CDR3 nucleotides read TGTGCCAGCAGCTTGGGTCTAGCGGCCCAAGAGACCCAGTACTTC. This encodes CASSLGLAAQETQYF.

A single count supports this clone. The chain combines TRBV5-4 with TRBJ2-1; 7 bases match TRBD2. J lost 4 bases, V lost 3 bases, and 4 bases had no gene match. The CDR3 runs to 14 residues. The germline V gene has CDR1 SGHNT and CDR2 YYREEE (reference sequence). Written as DNA, the CDR3 is TGTGCCAGCAGCTCTCGACTAGCATACAATGAGCAGTTCTTC. The encoded protein is CASSSRLAYNEQFF. Full variable domain (outside the CDR3, taken from reference TRBV5-4 and TRBJ2-1): ETGVTQSPTHLIKTRGQQVTLRCSSQSGHNTVSWYQQALGQGPQFIFQYYREEENGRGNFPPRFSGLQFPNYSSELNVNALELDDSALYLCASSSRLAYNEQFFGPGTRLTVL.

This chain connects TRBV7-9 to TRBJ2-1; possibly TRBD2 for D (5 bases). The CDR3 is made up of 15 amino acids. Germline-derived CDR1 and CDR2 are SEHNR and FQNEAQ (reference sequence). V was clipped by 0 bases and J by 0 bases, with 6 bases between them. The CDR3 bases are TGTGCCAGCAGCTTAGCTGGGAGCTCCTACAATGAGCAGTTCTTC. It specifies CASSLAGSSYNEQFF.

The chain has TRBV6-5 and TRBJ1-5, with TRBD1 as a possible D gene (6 bases). This CDR3 is 13 amino acids long. Trimming shortened V by 2 bases and J by 7 bases, and 9 bases separated the two germline ends. Germline-derived CDR1 and CDR2 are MNHEY and SVGAGI. CDR3 nucleotides: TGTGCCAGCAGTTACAACAGGGACCAGCCCCAGCATTTT. Protein sequence: CASSYNRDQPQHF.

The genes are TRBV20-1 and TRBJ1-5; D is ambiguous. Germline V CDR1 and CDR2: DFQATT, SNEGSKA (reference sequence). The CDR3 runs to 14 residues. The ends were cut back, 3 bases at V and 7 bases at J, with 16 bases in the middle. The CDR3 here is CSASRSTAGQPQHF. CDR3 coding DNA: TGCAGTGCTAGTAGGTCGACTGCGGGCCAGCCCCAGCATTTT.

The chain links TRBV4-3 to TRBJ2-7; 9 bases agree with TRBD2. J lost 1 base, V lost 4 bases, and 2 bases had no gene match. This CDR3 has 14 residues. Germline V CDR1 and CDR2: LGHNA, YSLEER. In DNA form, the CDR3 reads TGCGCCAGCAGCCGCCTAGCGGGGTCCTACGAGCAGTACTTC. Protein: CASSRLAGSYEQYF.

The chain uses TRBV13 and TRBJ2-3, with a weak D call TRBD2 (6 bases). V was clipped by 2 bases and J by 5 bases, with 26 bases between them. The CDR3 extends over 19 amino acids. Germline V gene lookup returns CDR1 PRHDT and CDR2 FYEKMQ (reference sequence). CDR3 residues: CASSLFGFGGDGGRDTQYF. The CDR3 DNA follows: TGTGCCAGCAGCTTATTCGGTTTTGGAGGGGACGGTGGGAGAGATACGCAGTATTTT.

The CDR3 loop is CASSNVGGQFF. DNA of the CDR3: TGTGCCAGCAGCAACGTGGGGGGGCAGTTCTTC. The chain is built from TRBV7-2 and TRBJ2-1; weak D call: TRBD2 (6 bases). CDR3 length: 11 residues. V lost 5 bases, J lost 12 bases, and 11 bases lay in between. The germline gives CDR1 SGHTA, CDR2 FQGNSA.

This clone has only one observation. CDR3 sequence: CASRPGTGNPNSPLHF. The CDR3, as DNA: TGTGCCAGCAGACCGGGGACAGGGAACCCCAATTCACCCCTCCACTTT. This chain uses TRBV2 with TRBJ1-6; 9 bases agree with TRBD1. V dropped 6 bases and J dropped 7; count of bases not matched to a gene: 10. The CDR3 is 16 amino acids. CDR1 and CDR2 from the germline V gene are SNHLY and FYNNEI.

The CDR3 sequence: CASSVGADTWTDTQYF. Written as DNA, the CDR3 is TGTGCCAGCAGCGTAGGGGCCGACACCTGGACAGATACGCAGTATTTT. This chain links TRBV9 with TRBJ2-3; D gene ambiguous. Trimming pared 0 bases from V and 3 bases from J, leaving 14 bases between. The germline V gene has CDR1 SGDLS and CDR2 YYNGEE. There are 16 residues in the CDR3.

The CDR3 protein is CAWSPPGQQPQHF. As DNA, the CDR3 is TGTGCCTGGAGTCCCCCCGGACAGCAGCCCCAGCATTTT. V usage is TRBV30 and J usage is TRBJ1-5; D may be TRBD1 (6 bases). The V end lost 2 bases, the J end lost 7 bases, and 12 bases lay between the germline ends. The CDR3 has 13 amino acids. From germline, CDR1 is GTSNPN and CDR2 SVGIG (reference sequence).

This chain links TRBV27 with TRBJ1-5; D not resolved. Looked up from germline, CDR1 is MNHEY and CDR2 is SMNVEV (reference sequence). Deletions cut 3 bases from V and 7 bases from J, with 16 bases between. CDR3 size: 15 residues. CDR3 in amino acids: CASSLYSGPGQPQHF. CDR3 DNA sequence: TGTGCCAGCAGTTTGTACTCCGGGCCGGGACAGCCCCAGCATTTT.

This clone appeared a single time. The chain recombines TRBV6-5 with TRBJ1-4; TRBD1 is a possible D gene (5 bases). V lost 2 bases and J lost 5, with 12 bases in between. The germline V gene has CDR1 MNHEY and CDR2 SVGAGI. The CDR3 runs to 15 residues. For the CDR3, the DNA is TGTGCCAGCAGTTACCTACAGGTGCCAAATGAAAAACTGTTTTTT. Translation gives CASSYLQVPNEKLFF.

This chain connects TRBV6-5 to TRBJ1-2, with D uncertain. Germline V CDR1 and CDR2: MNHEY, SVGAGI. The CDR3 runs 15 residues. Trimming cost V 5 bases and J 4 bases, with 17 bases left between them. This chain's CDR3 is CASSPLSEPLYGYTF. DNA for the CDR3: TGTGCCAGCAGTCCCTTATCGGAGCCGCTCTATGGCTACACCTTC.

V and J are TRBV11-2 and TRBJ2-2, with 8 bases matching TRBD1. Trimming at V came to 6 bases and at J to 4 bases, leaving 10 bases not matched to a gene. CDR3 length: 16 residues. Germline V lookup: CDR1 SGHAT, CDR2 FQNNGV. The CDR3 loop reads CASRLSRGQVTGELFF. The CDR3 DNA follows: TGTGCCAGCAGACTCAGCAGGGGGCAGGTCACCGGGGAGCTGTTTTTT.

The genes are TRBV5-4 and TRBJ2-7, with 8 bases that match TRBD2. Trimming cost V 3 bases and J 0 bases; bases outside gene matches: 8. CDR3 length: 16 residues. Germline values: CDR1 SGHNT, CDR2 YYREEE (reference sequence). CDR3 nucleotides: TGTGCCAGCAGCTCCGTTGCGGGGGGCCTCTCCTACGAGCAGTACTTC. Protein: CASSSVAGGLSYEQYF.

The chain joins TRBV7-8 to TRBJ2-7, with TRBD2 identical over 8 bases. CDR3 length equals 17 residues. Germline V gene sequence: CDR1 SGHVS, CDR2 FQNEAQ. Losses at the gene ends were 5 bases for V and 0 bases for J; bases not matched to a gene: 12. The CDR3 spells CASSQRGGSRISYEQYF. The CDR3 DNA reads TGTGCCAGCAGCCAACGGGGGGGATCGAGGATCTCCTACGAGCAGTACTTC.

V usage is TRBV5-4 and J usage is TRBJ2-1; 10 positions agree with TRBD2. This CDR3 is 14 amino acids long. Losses at the gene ends were 3 bases for V and 7 bases for J; bases not matched to a gene: 4. The germline gives CDR1 SGHNT, CDR2 YYREEE (reference sequence). Written as DNA, the CDR3 is TGTGCCAGCAGCTCTAAACTAGCGGGAAATGAGCAGTTCTTC. Translating it yields CASSSKLAGNEQFF.

This clone was picked up one time. The rearrangement links TRBV28 to TRBJ2-7; TRBD2 matches at 13 bases. The length of the CDR3 is 15 residues. Germline CDR1 reads MDHEN; CDR2 reads SYDVKM. The V gene end was trimmed by 6 bases and the J gene end by 5 bases; junction bases not matched to a gene: 7. CDR3 residues: CASSSLGLAGNEQYF. CDR3 coding DNA: TGTGCCAGCAGCTCTTTGGGACTAGCGGGAAACGAGCAGTACTTC.

The chain carries TRBV5-4 and TRBJ1-2; the D is unclear. Germline-derived CDR1 and CDR2 are SGHNT and YYREEE (reference sequence). The CDR3 length is 12 residues. V gave up 3 bases and J gave up 5 bases, with 8 bases separating them. The CDR3 coding sequence is TGTGCCAGCAGCTCCCAGGATTATGGCTACACCTTC. It is translated as CASSSQDYGYTF.

The V call is TRBV28, the J call TRBJ1-5; D is perhaps TRBD1 (6 bases). The CDR3 is 17 residues long. The germline gives CDR1 MDHEN, CDR2 SYDVKM. The V end was cut by 0 bases, the J end by 0 bases, with 12 bases between. The CDR3 nucleotides are TGTGCCAGCAGTTTATGGGGGACACTTTATAGCAATCAGCCCCAGCATTTT. It specifies CASSLWGTLYSNQPQHF. Variable domain in full (rest from reference TRBV28 and TRBJ1-5): DVKVTQSSRYLVKRTGEKVFLECVQDMDHENMFWYRQDPGLGLRLIYFSYDVKMKEKGDIPEGYSVSREKKERFSLILESASTNQTSMYLCASSLWGTLYSNQPQHFGDGTRLSIL.